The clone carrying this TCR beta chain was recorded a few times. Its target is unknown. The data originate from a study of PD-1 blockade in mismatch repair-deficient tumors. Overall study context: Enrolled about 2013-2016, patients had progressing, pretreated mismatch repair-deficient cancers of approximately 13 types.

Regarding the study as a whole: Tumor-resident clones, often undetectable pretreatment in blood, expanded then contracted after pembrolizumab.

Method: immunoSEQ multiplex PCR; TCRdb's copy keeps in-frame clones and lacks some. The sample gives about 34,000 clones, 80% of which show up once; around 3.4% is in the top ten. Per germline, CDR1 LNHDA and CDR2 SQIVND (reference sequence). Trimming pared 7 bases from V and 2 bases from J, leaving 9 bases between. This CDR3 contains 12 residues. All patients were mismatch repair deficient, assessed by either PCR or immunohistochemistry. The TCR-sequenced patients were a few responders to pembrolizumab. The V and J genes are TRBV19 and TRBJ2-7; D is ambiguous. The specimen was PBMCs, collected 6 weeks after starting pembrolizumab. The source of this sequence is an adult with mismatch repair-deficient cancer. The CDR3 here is CASTSQAYEQYF. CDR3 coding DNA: TGTGCCAGTACGTCCCAGGCCTACGAGCAGTACTTC.